The 25 T cell receptor beta chains reported below all come from one sample, sequenced in a study of blood T cell repertoires in COVID-19. Here immunoSEQ multiplex PCR was the method, and the copy in TCRdb shows in-frame clones only, minus some. The table has some 120,000 clones, approximately 86% seen once. Sequenced material: peripheral blood. These TCRs come from a woman aged 45-65 years who had recovered from COVID-19.

V is TRBV3-1 (or the pseudogene TRBV3-2) and J is TRBJ2-7; TRBD2 matches at 10 bases. This CDR3 spans 17 amino acids. CDR1 LGHDT and CDR2 YNNKEL come from the germline V gene (reference sequence). V was pared by 0 bases and J by 4 bases, with 9 bases of the junction left unmatched. Written as DNA, the CDR3 is TGTGCCAGCAGCCAAGATCCCCCACTAGCGGGACGTTACGAGCAGTACTTC. This sequence encodes CASSQDPPLAGRYEQYF.

This chain connects TRBV12-3 or TRBV12-4 to TRBJ2-7; TRBD2 is a possible D gene (6 bases). V shed 0 bases and J shed 6 bases, with 6 bases lying between them. The CDR3 has 12 residues. CDR3 residues: CASSLAGGEQYF. The CDR3, as DNA: TGTGCCAGCAGTTTAGCCGGGGGCGAGCAGTACTTC.

This clone has just a few counts. CDR3 coding DNA: TGCAGCGTTGGTTGGGACAGGGGGCGAGGGACGCAGTATTTT. Its translation: CSVGWDRGRGTQYF. The V gene is TRBV29-1, the J gene TRBJ2-3, with 12 bases fitting TRBD1. The J segment lost 9 bases and the V segment lost 4 bases, leaving 8 bases of the junction unmatched. The CDR3 length is 14 residues. Germline V gives CDR1 SQVTM, CDR2 ANQGSEA.

This chain joins TRBV5-8 and TRBJ1-5; 7 bases agree with TRBD1. V gave up 7 bases and J gave up 3 bases; unmatched junction bases: 4. The CDR3 covers 13 residues. Germline V gene data show CDR1 as SGHTS and CDR2 as YDEGEE. CDR3 nucleotides: TGTGCCAGCCACAGGGGTAACAATCAGCCCCAGCATTTT. Translating gives CASHRGNNQPQHF.

This clone was recorded a few times. The V gene is TRBV7-8, the J gene TRBJ1-4; D unresolved. Germline V lookup: CDR1 SGHVS, CDR2 FQNEAQ. This CDR3 comprises 15 residues. Trimming pared 8 bases from V and 0 bases from J, leaving 13 bases between. The CDR3 region is CASGSTGSTNEKLFF. In DNA, the CDR3 is TGTGCCAGCGGGTCCACGGGGTCAACTAATGAAAAACTGTTTTTT. The full variable domain, in which reference TRBV7-8 and TRBJ1-4 provide the parts outside the CDR3, is GAGVSQSPRYKVAKRGQDVALRCDPISGHVSLFWYQQALGQGPEFLTYFQNEAQLDKSGLPSDRFFAERPEGSVSTLKIQRTQQEDSAVYLCASGSTGSTNEKLFFGSGTQLSVL.

This clone was seen a single time. The CDR3 nucleotides read TGCGCCAGCAGCCAAGAGGGACAGGGGGCCGAGAGTGAAAAACTGTTTTTT. Its protein product is CASSQEGQGAESEKLFF. V is TRBV4-3 and J is TRBJ1-4, with 12 bases that match TRBD1. Per germline, CDR1 LGHNA and CDR2 YSLEER. V shed 0 bases, J shed 7 bases, and the junction held 6 bases outside the gene matches. CDR3 length: 17 amino acids.

The chain is built from TRBV7-9 and TRBJ1-3, with D perhaps matching TRBD1 (5 bases). V lost 5 bases to trimming and J lost 0 bases, with 17 bases between them. CDR1 is SEHNR, CDR2 FQNEAQ, per germline (reference sequence). CDR3 length equals 17 residues. CDR3 region: CASSIAKGIGSGNTIYF. The DNA for the CDR3 is TGTGCCAGCAGCATTGCGAAGGGGATCGGCTCTGGAAACACCATATATTTT. Combining the CDR3 with reference TRBV7-9 and TRBJ1-3 gives the whole variable domain DTGVSQNPRHKITKRGQNVTFRCDPISEHNRLYWYRQTLGQGPEFLTYFQNEAQLEKSRLLSDRFSAERPKGSFSTLEIQRTEQGDSAMYLCASSIAKGIGSGNTIYFGEGSWLTVV.

This chain connects TRBV11-2 to TRBJ2-1, with 8 bases that match TRBD2. The germline CDR1 and CDR2 sequences are SGHAT and FQNNGV. J lost 0 bases, V lost 4 bases, and 11 bases had no gene match. This CDR3 has 18 amino acids. The CDR3 region has the DNA TGTGCCAGCAGCTCCGTCACTAGCGGAATCCGCTCCTACAATGAGCAGTTCTTC. Translating it yields CASSSVTSGIRSYNEQFF.

This clone was observed once. Here the CDR3 DNA reads TGCGCCAGTTCCCCCGGGACACAGTACAATGAGCAGTTCTTC. The encoded protein is CASSPGTQYNEQFF. The V gene is TRBV5-1, the J gene TRBJ2-1; weak D call: TRBD1 (6 bases). Per germline, CDR1 SGHRS and CDR2 YFSETQ. The CDR3 loop spans 14 amino acids. V was trimmed by 8 bases and J by 4 bases, leaving 16 bases between them.

Points on this clone: A read error may produce the germline difference seen at one junction end. The rearrangement uses TRBV4-1 and TRBJ1-1; D call uncertain. The CDR3 runs to 16 residues. Germline V gene lookup returns CDR1 MGHRA and CDR2 YSYEKL. In nucleotides, the CDR3 is TGCGCCAGCAGCCTCGCGGACGGACTTAGGAACACTGAAGCTTTTTTT. It specifies CASSLADGLRNTEAFF.

The chain carries TRBV5-1 and TRBJ1-1; TRBD1 might be the D (5 bases). This CDR3 contains 15 residues. Germline V gene lookup returns CDR1 SGHRS and CDR2 YFSETQ. V was clipped by 1 base and J by 4 bases, with 14 bases between them. Written as DNA, the CDR3 is TGCGCCAGCAGCTTGTGGGGGAGGGGAGGCACTGAAGCTTTCTTT. It encodes CASSLWGRGGTEAFF.

This clone was counted between two and nine times. V is TRBV12-3 or TRBV12-4 and J is TRBJ1-1; D ambiguous. The CDR3 loop spans 13 amino acids. V was clipped by 5 bases and J by 6 bases, with 13 bases between them. The CDR3 DNA reads TGTGCCAGCAGTCTTAACGGGAGGCCTGAAGCTTTCTTT. This encodes CASSLNGRPEAFF.

The chain carries TRBV2 and TRBJ2-2; no definite D call. Germline V gene sequence: CDR1 SNHLY, CDR2 FYNNEI. CDR3 length equals 11 residues. The V end was cut by 6 bases, the J end by 8 bases, with 7 bases between. CDR3 coding DNA: TGTGCCAGCAGGATTAGAGGGGAGCTGTTTTTT. This sequence encodes CASRIRGELFF. Variable domain in full (rest from reference TRBV2 and TRBJ2-2): EPEVTQTPSHQVTQMGQEVILRCVPISNHLYFYWYRQILGQKVEFLVSFYNNEISEKSEIFDDQFSVERPDGSNFTLKIRSTKLEDSAMYFCASRIRGELFFGEGSRLTVL.

V gene TRBV3-1 (or the pseudogene TRBV3-2) combines with J gene TRBJ1-3; unclear D gene. Germline-derived CDR1 and CDR2 are LGHDT and YNNKEL (reference sequence). The CDR3 is made up of 20 amino acids. V was pared by 2 bases and J by 0 bases, with 23 bases between. The CDR3 sequence: CASSQSANWREKFSGNTIYF. CDR3 DNA sequence: TGTGCCAGCAGCCAAAGTGCGAATTGGAGGGAAAAATTCTCTGGAAACACCATATATTTT.

This clone was picked up one time. The chain is built from TRBV9 and TRBJ2-3, with TRBD2 matching 14 bases. This CDR3 contains 15 residues. Germline CDR1 SGDLS, CDR2 YYNGEE. The junction had 2 bases not matched to a gene; V was cut back by 3 bases and J by 5 bases. In DNA, the CDR3 is TGTGCCAGCAGCGGCGGGACTAGCGGGGGAGATACGCAGTATTTT. As protein: CASSGGTSGGDTQYF.

This chain connects TRBV5-4 to TRBJ1-4; 8 bases agree with TRBD1. V was clipped by 4 bases and J by 5 bases; unmatched bases: 4. CDR1 is SGHNT and CDR2 is YYREEE in the germline V gene (reference sequence). This CDR3 region has 14 residues. CDR3 amino acids: CASSPGGGNEKLFF. CDR3 coding DNA: TGTGCCAGCAGCCCAGGGGGCGGCAATGAAAAACTGTTTTTT.

The DNA for the CDR3 is TGTGCCAGCAGACCCGGGACAGGGTCCAATCAGCCCCAGCATTTT. It is translated as CASRPGTGSNQPQHF. The chain uses TRBV27 and TRBJ1-5, with 9 bases fitting TRBD1. This CDR3 is built from 15 residues. Per the germline V gene, CDR1 is MNHEY and CDR2 is SMNVEV (reference sequence). V gave up 6 bases and J gave up 3 bases; unmatched junction bases: 6.

This chain links TRBV11-2 with TRBJ2-2, with 9 bases fitting TRBD1. CDR1 is SGHAT and CDR2 is FQNNGV in the germline V gene. V trimming: 3 bases; J trimming: 0 bases; junction bases outside the gene matches: 11. The CDR3 extends over 19 amino acids. The DNA for the CDR3 is TGTGCCAGCAGCTTCCGGGACAGGGAGCAGCCCTCGAACACCGGGGAGCTGTTTTTT. Its translation is CASSFRDREQPSNTGELFF.

This sequence joins TRBV6-5 and TRBJ2-2, with 8 bases matching TRBD1. CDR1 and CDR2 from the germline V gene are MNHEY and SVGAGI. This CDR3 spans 15 amino acids. The junction had 11 bases not matched to a gene; V was cut back by 6 bases and J by 8 bases. This chain's CDR3 is CASRNAPGQVGELFF. The CDR3, as DNA: TGTGCCAGCAGAAACGCTCCGGGACAGGTTGGGGAGCTGTTTTTT.

This chain joins TRBV18 and TRBJ2-3, with 9 bases aligning to TRBD2. The ends lost 1 base at V and 4 bases at J; junction bases unmatched: 3. Germline loops: CDR1 KGHSH, CDR2 LQKENI. This CDR3 region has 15 residues. The CDR3 DNA follows: TGTGCCAGCTCACCACGAGTAGCGGGGGCAGATACGCAGTATTTT. It specifies CASSPRVAGADTQYF.

The chain is built from TRBV14 and TRBJ1-6, with 9 bases fitting TRBD1. The CDR3 has 14 amino acids. Unmatched junction bases numbered 3, after V lost 5 bases and J lost 7 bases. CDR1 SGHDN and CDR2 FVKESK come from the germline V gene. Here the CDR3 DNA reads TGTGCCAGCAGCGCCGGGACAGGGAATTCACCCCTCCACTTT. Translated, it gives CASSAGTGNSPLHF.

A single count supports this clone. The V gene is TRBV29-1, the J gene TRBJ2-3, with 8 bases lining up with TRBD2. CDR3 size: 17 residues. The germline CDR1 and CDR2 sequences are SQVTM and ANQGSEA. Losses at the gene ends were 5 bases for V and 0 bases for J; bases not matched to a gene: 13. The CDR3 DNA is TGCAGCGTTTGGGGACTAGAGAGGGGTGCTAGCACAGATACGCAGTATTTT. The encoded protein is CSVWGLERGASTDTQYF.

This clone was seen just once. The gene calls are TRBV7-2 and TRBJ1-4; D remains unclear. Germline V gives CDR1 SGHTA, CDR2 FQGNSA. The CDR3 loop spans 14 amino acids. V lost 7 bases to trimming and J lost 5 bases, with 14 bases between them. The CDR3 nucleotides are TGTGCCAGCACCCTATTACCCGGGAATGAAAAACTGTTTTTT. Encoded protein: CASTLLPGNEKLFF.

The rearrangement uses TRBV30 and TRBJ1-2; 9 nucleotides match TRBD1. V lost 3 bases, J lost 5 bases, and 1 base stayed unmatched. There are 12 residues in the CDR3. The germline CDR1 and CDR2 sequences are GTSNPN and SVGIG (reference sequence). CDR3 DNA: TGTGCCTGGAGGACAGGGGGTTATGGCTACACCTTC. It translates to CAWRTGGYGYTF.

The chain has TRBV6-4 and TRBJ2-3, with TRBD1 matching over 10 bases. Germline loops: CDR1 MRHNA, CDR2 SNTAGT. After removal of 0 bases from V and 10 bases from J, the junction contained 4 bases not matched to a gene. This CDR3 has 14 amino acids. The CDR3: CASSDSRTGGPQYF. The CDR3 bases are TGTGCCAGCAGTGACTCGCGGACAGGGGGTCCGCAGTATTTT.